The rows below give T cell receptor beta chains drawn from one sample of a study of a mutant IDH1 vaccine in newly diagnosed glioma. Produced via immunoSEQ multiplex PCR; TCRdb's table is partial and in-frame only. The data show about 66,000 clones, about 84% seen once. These receptors are not linked to any known antigen. The starting material was PBMCs, obtained from a glioma patient whose treatment included an IDH1 peptide vaccine. The receptor source for this set is a man younger than 40 with glioma. Each CDR3 is given with its conserved first and last residue. The D gene is left open where the match is weak. Some rows have no size entry. The others give once, few or many, or a class for an expanded clone.

cdr3_nt	cdr3_aa	clone_size	v_call	d_call	j_call
TGCGCCAGCAGCCAAGATATTGGGGGGGCCGTACAGCCCCAGCATTTT	CASSQDIGGAVQPQHF	.	TRBV4-3	.	TRBJ1-5
TGTGCCAGTACCCGTAATTTCTATAGCAATCAGCCCCAGCATTTT	CASTRNFYSNQPQHF	.	TRBV19	.	TRBJ1-5
TGTGCCAGCAGTGTCGCTCCTAAGGATACGCAGTATTTT	CASSVAPKDTQYF	.	TRBV6-4	.	TRBJ2-3
TGTGCCAGCAGCTTAGGGCAAGGCAATCAGCCCCAGCATTTT	CASSLGQGNQPQHF	few	TRBV11-2	.	TRBJ1-5
TGTGCCAGCAGCGTAAGGGTTCAAGAGACCCAGTACTTC	CASSVRVQETQYF	.	TRBV7-3	.	TRBJ2-5
TGTGCCAGCAGTTCGGACCCTAGCTCCTACGAGCAGTACTTC	CASSSDPSSYEQYF	few	TRBV2	.	TRBJ2-7
TGTGCCAGTAGTAATACGCTTACGACTGCGGTTGGAACTGATGAGCAGTTCTTC	CASSNTLTTAVGTDEQFF	.	TRBV19	.	TRBJ2-1
TGTGCCAGCAGCCCGAGAACCGGGACACCTTATGGCTACACCTTC	CASSPRTGTPYGYTF	.	TRBV9	.	TRBJ1-2
TGTGCCAGCAGCCTGGGACAGGGGGCAATTTACTATGGCTACACCTTC	CASSLGQGAIYYGYTF	.	TRBV5-4	TRBD1	TRBJ1-2
TGTGCCAGCTCACCACAGGGTACGGGGCCTGAAGCTTTCTTT	CASSPQGTGPEAFF	.	TRBV18	.	TRBJ1-1
TGTGCCAGCAGTCCCCGGCTAGCGGGAGGGCCGAATGAGCAGTTCTTC	CASSPRLAGGPNEQFF	.	TRBV27	TRBD2	TRBJ2-1
TGTGCCAGCACCTCGACAGGGGTAGGGGAAAAACTGTTTTTT	CASTSTGVGEKLFF	once	TRBV6-6	TRBD1	TRBJ1-4
TGTGCCAGCAGCCAAGCTTTTACCGGGACAGGGGTTCGCAATGAGCAGTTCTTC	CASSQAFTGTGVRNEQFF	.	TRBV4-2	TRBD1	TRBJ2-1
TGTGCCAGCAGTTTGACAGGGGTTTATCAGCCCCAGCATTTT	CASSLTGVYQPQHF	.	TRBV28	TRBD1	TRBJ1-5
TGTGCCAGCAGCGAGGCTAACTATGGCTACACCTTC	CASSEANYGYTF	.	TRBV28	.	TRBJ1-2
TGTGCCAGCAGTGAAGGGGTCCACAATGAGCAGTTCTTC	CASSEGVHNEQFF	.	TRBV2	.	TRBJ2-1
TGCGCCAGCAGCTTTGGGACTACCTCCCTCTACAATGAGCAGTTCTTC	CASSFGTTSLYNEQFF	.	TRBV5-1	TRBD2	TRBJ2-1
TGCGCCAGCAGCCAAGAAAGGTCGAGGACAGGGGAGGGGGGAAAACTGTTTTTT	CASSQERSRTGEGGKLFF	.	TRBV4-3	TRBD1	TRBJ1-4
TGTGCCAGCAGCTTAATGGGGAGCGGGGGCTCTGGGGCCAACGTCCTGACTTTC	CASSLMGSGGSGANVLTF	.	TRBV7-2	TRBD2	TRBJ2-6
TGCGCCAGCAGCCCCCCCCGGGGGGGCGGTTTCTACAATGAGCAGTTCTTC	CASSPPRGGGFYNEQFF	.	TRBV4-1	TRBD2	TRBJ2-1
TGTGCCAGCAGCTCCGCAGGGGGAGGTGGCTACACCTTC	CASSSAGGGGYTF	.	TRBV7-9	TRBD1	TRBJ1-2
TGCGCCAGCAGCCCCCGACAGGGGAACACTGAAGCTTTCTTT	CASSPRQGNTEAFF	.	TRBV5-1	TRBD1	TRBJ1-1
TGCGCCAGCAGCTCACGGACAGGGGGCGCGGATACGCAGTATTTT	CASSSRTGGADTQYF	.	TRBV4-1	TRBD1	TRBJ2-3
TGTGCCAGCATGGGGGCCCGAGAGACCCAGTACTTC	CASMGARETQYF	.	TRBV28	.	TRBJ2-5
TGCGCCAGCAGTTTCTTACAGGGCCAAGAGACCCAGTACTTC	CASSFLQGQETQYF	.	TRBV5-1	.	TRBJ2-5
TGTGCCATCAGGGGACTAGCGGGGGGGCAGAGCTCCTACAATGAGCAGTTCTTC	CAIRGLAGGQSSYNEQFF	.	TRBV10-3	TRBD2	TRBJ2-1
TGTGCCAGCAGCCCCCCCGTTGGGGACGGGAGTCGATCACCCCTCCACTTT	CASSPPVGDGSRSPLHF	.	TRBV7-2	.	TRBJ1-6
TGCGCCAGCAGTGACCCCGGGACAGGTAAATACGAGCAGTACTTC	CASSDPGTGKYEQYF	.	TRBV10-1	TRBD1	TRBJ2-7
TGTGCCAGTAGTATCGGGACAGCTTACACCGGGGAGCTGTTTTTT	CASSIGTAYTGELFF	.	TRBV19	TRBD1	TRBJ2-2
TGTGCCAGCAGCCACCAGGGTACCAATCAGCCCCAGCATTTT	CASSHQGTNQPQHF	.	TRBV4-2	.	TRBJ1-5
TGTGCCAGCAGCCCATCTGGTGGGGGTGCCTCTGGAAACACCATATATTTT	CASSPSGGGASGNTIYF	.	TRBV7-3	.	TRBJ1-3
TGTGCCATCAGCTCGGACAGGGAAGGTCAGCCCCAGCATTTT	CAISSDREGQPQHF	.	TRBV10-3	TRBD1	TRBJ1-5
TGTGCCAGTAGTATGGGTGGCTGGAACACTGAAGCTTTCTTT	CASSMGGWNTEAFF	.	TRBV19	.	TRBJ1-1
TGTGCCAGCTCACCACAGGGCACTGAAGCTTTCTTT	CASSPQGTEAFF	once	TRBV18	.	TRBJ1-1
TGTGCCAGCAGTGATCCCGGGACAGTCTCTGGAAACACCATATATTTT	CASSDPGTVSGNTIYF	.	TRBV2	TRBD1	TRBJ1-3
TGCGCCAGCAGCCAAGGTAGGACCTACACAGATACGCAGTATTTT	CASSQGRTYTDTQYF	.	TRBV4-1	.	TRBJ2-3
TGCGCCAGCAGCCAGGCAGGGACGTGGGGAGAGACCCAGTACTTC	CASSQAGTWGETQYF	.	TRBV4-3	.	TRBJ2-5
TGTGCCAGTAGTAATCAGGGGGCGAAGGGTGAAGCTTTCTTT	CASSNQGAKGEAFF	few	TRBV19	TRBD1	TRBJ1-1
TGTGCCAGCAGTTTAATGGGCAGGGGGTACACTGAAGCTTTCTTT	CASSLMGRGYTEAFF	once	TRBV27	TRBD1	TRBJ1-1
TGTGCCAGTAGTCCCGACAGGGACCTAGCGTCTGGCTACACCTTC	CASSPDRDLASGYTF	.	TRBV19	TRBD1	TRBJ1-2
TGTGCCAGCAGTGAGTCCCCCCCCACGAGCTCCTATAATTCACCCCTCCACTTT	CASSESPPTSSYNSPLHF	.	TRBV27	.	TRBJ1-6
TGTGCCAGCAGGGATAGGGACAGGGGAGCGGGCGAGCAGTACTTC	CASRDRDRGAGEQYF	.	TRBV5-6	TRBD1	TRBJ2-7
TGTGCCAGCAGCGCATCCCACAGGGTCACCAGCGAAAAACTGTTTTTT	CASSASHRVTSEKLFF	.	TRBV7-2	.	TRBJ1-4
TGTGCCTGGAGGAGGACAGCACTGGGGATTGCAACTAATGAAAAACTGTTTTTT	CAWRRTALGIATNEKLFF	few	TRBV30	.	TRBJ1-4
TGTGCCAGCAGTGAACCCCTAGGGTCCTCTAATCAGCCCCAGCATTTT	CASSEPLGSSNQPQHF	.	TRBV2	.	TRBJ1-5
TGCAGCGTTCGGGAAACTAGCGGTCGCCTGGAGCAGTACTTC	CSVRETSGRLEQYF	.	TRBV29-1	TRBD2	TRBJ2-7
TGTGCCAGCAGCTTAACAATGGGTTGGACAGATACGCAGTATTTT	CASSLTMGWTDTQYF	.	TRBV11-2	.	TRBJ2-3
TGTGCCAGCAGCTTAACCGGGACTAGCGGGACCACAGATACGCAGTATTTT	CASSLTGTSGTTDTQYF	.	TRBV7-6	TRBD2	TRBJ2-3
TGTGCCAGCAGCCCGACAGGGGGCGATTCACCCCTCCACTTT	CASSPTGGDSPLHF	.	TRBV25-1	TRBD1	TRBJ1-6
TGTGCCAGCAGCCAAGCCTTAGGGGCCCACACAGATACGCAGTATTTT	CASSQALGAHTDTQYF	.	TRBV4-2	.	TRBJ2-3
TGTGCCAGCAGTTTACCTCTAGCGGGAGGGAGGGTCGCTGAGCAGTTCTTC	CASSLPLAGGRVAEQFF	.	TRBV27	TRBD2	TRBJ2-1
TGTGCCAGCAGTGAACTTAGGACAGGGGTAGGCTACACCTTC	CASSELRTGVGYTF	few	TRBV6-1	TRBD1	TRBJ1-2
TGTGCCAGCAGTCCGATCTCACTAGCGGGGGAGACCCAGTACTTC	CASSPISLAGETQYF	.	TRBV27	TRBD2	TRBJ2-5
TGCGCCAGCAGTTGGGACTTCTCATACGAGCAGTACTTC	CASSWDFSYEQYF	.	TRBV10-2	.	TRBJ2-7